A single sample is the source of the 23 T cell receptor beta chains below, sequenced in a study of blood T cell repertoires in COVID-19. The repertoire was sequenced with immunoSEQ multiplex PCR; TCRdb's copy has only in-frame clones and lacks some. Among roughly 320,000 clones, around 87% were seen once, and the ten largest hold 1.3%. The sample was peripheral blood. Every receptor here comes from a man aged 65-85 years with acute or convalescent COVID-19.

The chain links TRBV9 to TRBJ2-3, with 7 bases identical to TRBD2. The CDR3 is 15 residues long. The V gene's germline CDR1 is SGDLS and CDR2 YYNGEE. V lost 2 bases to trimming and J lost 4 bases; unmatched junction nucleotides: 7. Written as DNA, the CDR3 is TGTGCCAGCAGCGTCAAGGGAGGGCCATCAGATACGCAGTATTTT. It encodes CASSVKGGPSDTQYF.

The chain links TRBV28 to TRBJ1-2, with D tentatively TRBD1 (6 bases). CDR3 size: 13 residues. The germline V gene has CDR1 MDHEN and CDR2 SYDVKM. Trimming stripped 9 bases from V and 5 bases from J, with 16 bases between. The CDR3 sequence: CASLDSARYGYTF. The CDR3, as DNA: TGTGCCAGTCTGGACAGTGCTCGATATGGCTACACCTTC.

The gene calls are TRBV7-2 and TRBJ2-3, with TRBD2 identical over 13 bases. The V gene's germline CDR1 is SGHTA and CDR2 FQGNSA. CDR3 length: 15 residues. The V and J ends lost 4 bases and 5 bases, in that order; junction bases with no gene match: 3. The CDR3 DNA reads TGTGCCAGCAGCTATAGACTAGCGGGAGGAGATACGCAGTATTTT. This encodes CASSYRLAGGDTQYF. Full variable domain (rest looked up from reference TRBV7-2 and TRBJ2-3): GAGVSQSPSNKVTEKGKDVELRCDPISGHTALYWYRQSLGQGLEFLIYFQGNSAPDKSGLPSDRFSAERTGGSVSTLTIQRTQQEDSAVYLCASSYRLAGGDTQYFGPGTRLTVL.

This clone was seen once. V and J are TRBV27 and TRBJ1-5, with TRBD1 as a possible D gene (5 bases). The CDR3 contains 15 residues. Trimming stripped 2 bases from V and 3 bases from J, with 11 bases between. The germline gives CDR1 MNHEY, CDR2 SMNVEV (reference sequence). The CDR3 coding sequence is TGTGCCAGCAGTTTAATCGGGGGACCCAATCAGCCCCAGCATTTT. This gives the protein CASSLIGGPNQPQHF.

The chain uses TRBV7-9 and TRBJ2-1; 14 positions agree with TRBD2. Germline CDR1 and CDR2: SEHNR and FQNEAQ (reference sequence). The CDR3 extends over 14 amino acids. With V trimmed by 5 bases and J by 13 bases, 7 bases remained unmatched. The CDR3 is CASSQTTSGRGQFF. CDR3 DNA sequence: TGTGCCAGCAGCCAGACGACTAGCGGGAGGGGCCAGTTCTTC.

The chain joins TRBV28 to TRBJ1-2; D unresolved. CDR1 and CDR2 from the germline V gene are MDHEN and SYDVKM. V was clipped by 8 bases and J by 8 bases, with 12 bases between them. There are 11 residues in the CDR3. CDR3 sequence reads: CASRSSRGYTF. The CDR3 nucleotides read TGTGCCAGCCGTAGTTCTCGAGGCTACACCTTC.

For this clone: It is unclear where the CDR3 begins or ends on the DNA, so no DNA is shown, and the CDR3 is as TCRdb lists it. The gene calls are TRBV6-5 and TRBJ1-3; no check of the table's D call, TRBD1, against the DNA was made. The germline V gene encodes CDR1 MNHEY and CDR2 SVGAGI. Ends included, the CDR3 has 15 residues. This chain's CDR3 is CASSSSDSSGNTIYF.

CDR3 protein: CASSLDRSGANVLTF. The CDR3, as DNA: TGTGCCAGCAGCCTAGACAGATCCGGGGCCAACGTCCTGACTTTC. The chain combines TRBV7-2 with TRBJ2-6; the D gene is possibly TRBD1 (5 bases). The CDR3 spans 15 residues. The V end lost 5 bases, the J end lost 4 bases, and 12 bases lay between the germline ends. The germline gives CDR1 SGHTA, CDR2 FQGNSA.

The J gene is TRBJ2-2, the V gene TRBV28; possible D gene TRBD1, 7 bases. Looked up from germline, CDR1 is MDHEN and CDR2 is SYDVKM. V was cut by 4 bases and J by 0 bases, with 9 bases left in between. This CDR3 is built from 15 residues. The CDR3 reads CASSSGGTNTGELFF. The CDR3 bases are TGTGCCAGCAGTTCAGGGGGGACGAACACCGGGGAGCTGTTTTTT.

This chain joins TRBV24-1 and TRBJ2-2; 12 bases align to TRBD1. Germline values: CDR1 KGHDR, CDR2 SFDVKD. This CDR3 has 16 amino acids. V shed 3 bases, J shed 6 bases, and the junction held 4 bases outside the gene matches. Here the CDR3 DNA reads TGTGCCACCAGTGATCTGGGACAGGGGGCCTCCGGGGAGCTGTTTTTT. Protein sequence: CATSDLGQGASGELFF.

CDR3 residues: CASSQRTGTGWGPLHF. The CDR3, as DNA: TGTGCCAGCAGTCAAAGAACCGGGACAGGGTGGGGACCCCTCCACTTT. J is TRBJ1-6 and V is TRBV27, with 9 bases fitting TRBD1. Germline trimming cut 5 bases from V and 12 bases from J; bases unmatched to any gene: 14. The V gene's germline CDR1 is MNHEY and CDR2 SMNVEV (reference sequence). The CDR3 length is 16 residues.

The chain links TRBV23-1 to TRBJ1-5; maybe TRBD1 (6 bases). TRBV23-1 is recorded as an ORF, its role being uncertain. The CDR3 loop spans 16 amino acids. V was trimmed by 0 bases and J by 4 bases, leaving 13 bases between them. As DNA, the CDR3 is TGCGCCAGCAGTCAATCACAGGGAAGAGGTAATCAGCCCCAGCATTTT. It is translated as CASSQSQGRGNQPQHF.

The chain carries TRBV11-2 and TRBJ2-7, with 13 bases aligning to TRBD2. Germline CDR1 is SGHAT and CDR2 is FQNNGV. The length of the CDR3 is 18 residues. Trimming cost V 5 bases and J 0 bases; bases outside gene matches: 10. CDR3 bases: TGTGCCAGCAGCGTTACCGGGACTAGCGGGGCCTACTCCTACGAGCAGTACTTC. Translation: CASSVTGTSGAYSYEQYF.

V usage is TRBV2 and J usage is TRBJ1-5, with D possibly being TRBD1 (6 bases). CDR1 is SNHLY, CDR2 FYNNEI, per germline. The CDR3 totals 14 residues. Trimming pared 3 bases from V and 7 bases from J, leaving 13 bases between. In DNA, the CDR3 is TGTGCCAGCAGTGACAAACAGGGTGGCCAGCCCCAGCATTTT. Translated, it gives CASSDKQGGQPQHF.

This chain uses TRBV5-6 with TRBJ2-1, with TRBD1 matching over 8 bases. With V trimmed by 1 base and J by 4 bases, 10 bases remained unmatched. CDR1 and CDR2 from the germline V gene are SGHDT and YYEEEE. This CDR3 region has 17 residues. CDR3 in DNA: TGTGCCAGCAGCTTGTTCCAGGGGGCGAGCAATTACAATGAGCAGTTCTTC. Its translation: CASSLFQGASNYNEQFF.

This clone has a handful of counts. The rearrangement joins TRBV5-1 to TRBJ2-1, with TRBD1 matching over 12 bases. CDR3 length: 16 residues. V lost 4 bases, J lost 8 bases, and 10 bases stayed unmatched. Germline V gene data show CDR1 as SGHRS and CDR2 as YFSETQ. The CDR3 reads CASSQGQGAFGDEQFF. The DNA for the CDR3 is TGCGCCAGCAGCCAGGGACAGGGGGCTTTTGGGGATGAGCAGTTCTTC.

The J gene is TRBJ1-4, the V gene TRBV21-1; TRBD1, the D gene given by the table, was not confirmed from the DNA. TRBV21-1 is noted as a pseudogene. The CDR3 has 17 residues. For the CDR3, the DNA is TGTGCCAGCAGCAAACGAAGGTGCAGGGGGCGGAATGAAAAACTGTTTTTT. This translates into CASSKRRCRGRNEKLFF.

CDR3 DNA sequence: TGTGCCAGCAGTTACTCGGGCACCACCGGGGAGCTGTTTTTT. Its protein is CASSYSGTTGELFF. This chain joins TRBV6-6 and TRBJ2-2; D remains unclear. The CDR3 covers 14 residues. Trimming left V 0 bases short and J 4 bases short, with 6 bases between. Germline CDR1 reads MNHNY; CDR2 reads SVGAGI (reference sequence).

This chain uses TRBV9 with TRBJ1-6, with a weak D call TRBD1 (6 bases). V gave up 4 bases and J gave up 6 bases, with 11 bases separating them. This CDR3 has 14 amino acids. Germline V lookup: CDR1 SGDLS, CDR2 YYNGEE. The CDR3 sequence is CASSSGVFNSPLHF. CDR3 DNA sequence: TGTGCCAGCAGCTCAGGGGTTTTTAATTCACCCCTCCACTTT.

The V gene is TRBV19, the J gene TRBJ2-7; tentatively, D is TRBD1 (5 bases). The V and J ends lost 2 bases and 1 base respectively, with 9 bases between them. Germline loops: CDR1 LNHDA, CDR2 SQIVND (reference sequence). The CDR3 covers 14 residues. The CDR3 sequence: CASSIWQGSYEQYF. Written as DNA, the CDR3 is TGTGCCAGTAGTATATGGCAGGGTTCCTACGAGCAGTACTTC.

The table lists this clone with a few counts. The chain's CDR3 is CASSQSESRGEKLFF. CDR3 sequence (DNA): TGCGCCAGCAGCCAATCGGAATCTAGGGGTGAAAAACTGTTTTTT. V and J are TRBV4-3 and TRBJ1-4, with D maybe TRBD1 (5 bases). V was trimmed by 2 bases and J by 7 bases, leaving 14 bases between them. Germline V gene data show CDR1 as LGHNA and CDR2 as YSLEER. The CDR3 has 15 residues.

V and J are TRBV7-2 and TRBJ2-7, with 9 bases that match TRBD1. CDR3 length equals 14 residues. V lost 1 base and J lost 5; bases outside the gene matches: 3. Germline CDR1 SGHTA, CDR2 FQGNSA. The CDR3 DNA follows: TGTGCCAGCAGCTTAGACAGGGGGCGGAACGAGCAGTACTTC. Amino acid sequence: CASSLDRGRNEQYF.

J is TRBJ1-1 and V is TRBV25-1; 7 bases agree with TRBD1. The CDR3 length is 15 residues. Germline CDR1 and CDR2: MGHDK and SYGVNS. The trim removed 6 bases at V and 5 bases at J, leaving 12 bases unmatched. CDR3 protein: CASSQFQGVGTEAFF. CDR3 coding DNA: TGTGCCAGCAGCCAATTCCAGGGGGTAGGTACTGAAGCTTTCTTT.